This TCR beta chain emerged from a study of blood T cell repertoires in COVID-19. Study-wide background: The United States, Italy and Spain were the sources of the acute and convalescent COVID-19 samples. T cells, B-cell-depleted T cells, or PBMCs supplied cDNA or gDNA.

In the source study's methods: Reference gene primer amplification yielded estimated nucleated cell counts. The table came from immunoSEQ multiplex PCR; TCRdb's copy has only in-frame clones and leaves some out. V and J calls and clone size are copied from that table; D and trimming were computed from the DNA. The table lists 360,000 or so clones, around 91% of them singletons. This clone was counted a single time. The ends were cut back, 2 bases at V and 0 bases at J, with 4 bases in the middle. The CDR3 has 13 residues. From germline, CDR1 is KGHSH and CDR2 LQKENI. This chain joins TRBV18 and TRBJ2-5; D is ambiguous. Sequencing input: peripheral blood. The sequence derives from a man aged 18 to 30 with active or convalescent COVID-19. The CDR3 reads CASSPGHQETQYF. In nucleotides, the CDR3 is TGTGCCAGCTCACCAGGCCACCAAGAGACCCAGTACTTC. Supplemented by reference TRBV18 and TRBJ2-5, the full variable domain reads NAGVMQNPRHLVRRRGQEARLRCSPMKGHSHVYWYRQLPEEGLKFMVYLQKENIIDESGMPKERFSAEFPKEGPSILRIQQVVRGDSAAYFCASSPGHQETQYFGPGTRLLVL.